This T cell receptor beta chain emerged from a study of blood T cell repertoires in COVID-19. Study overall: Specimens from acute and convalescent COVID-19 originated in the United States, Italy and Spain.

TCRdb's table, derived via immunoSEQ multiplex PCR, lists solely in-frame clones and lacks some. The sample includes about 170,000 clones, around 83% of them seen just once. Concerning this clone itself: The same CDR3 is also encoded by other DNA sequences in this sample.

This TCR derives from a woman between 65 and 79 years old who had recovered from COVID-19. The sequencing input was peripheral blood.

The CDR3 nucleotides read TGTGCCAGCTCACCCGGGACAGGCAATCAGCCCCAGCATTTT. Encoded protein: CASSPGTGNQPQHF. The chain combines TRBV18 with TRBJ1-5; 7 nucleotides line up with TRBD1. There are 14 residues in the CDR3. Looked up from germline, CDR1 is KGHSH and CDR2 is LQKENI. With V trimmed by 3 bases and J by 2 bases, 1 base remained unmatched.